Presented here are 24 T cell receptor beta chains from one specimen sequenced in a study of cytomegalovirus exposure and HLA in healthy donors. The study ran its PCR with 60 Vbeta and 13 Jbeta primers. Method: immunoSEQ multiplex PCR; TCRdb's copy keeps in-frame clones and lacks some. Among under 150,000 clones listed, about 80% were seen once. The sample comprised PBMCs. Receptor source: a boy between 2 and 10 years old in good health and CMV-seronegative.

V usage is TRBV9 and J usage is TRBJ2-5; TRBD1 might be the D (6 bases). V was pared by 3 bases and J by 5 bases, with 14 bases between. Germline CDR1 is SGDLS and CDR2 is YYNGEE. CDR3 size: 14 residues. The CDR3 spells CASSDSGDGETQYF. CDR3 nucleotide sequence: TGTGCCAGCAGCGATTCAGGGGATGGGGAGACCCAGTACTTC.

The rearrangement uses TRBV28 and TRBJ2-1; TRBD2 agrees at 8 bases. CDR3 size: 16 residues. V was pared by 6 bases and J by 4 bases, with 11 bases of the junction left unmatched. CDR1 and CDR2 (germline): MDHEN, SYDVKM. CDR3 protein: CASSPQLAGQYNEQFF. CDR3 bases: TGTGCCAGCAGCCCCCAGCTAGCGGGCCAATACAATGAGCAGTTCTTC.

This clone appeared a single time. Here the CDR3 DNA reads TGCGCCAGCAGCCAAATCCAGGGGGCGATCTCTGAAGCTTTCTTT. This gives the protein CASSQIQGAISEAFF. The chain joins TRBV4-3 to TRBJ1-1; 8 nucleotides align to TRBD1. Germline trimming cut 2 bases from V and 6 bases from J; bases unmatched to any gene: 8. In germline, CDR1 is LGHNA, CDR2 YSLEER. The CDR3 is 15 amino acids.

The V and J genes are TRBV4-3 and TRBJ2-2; TRBD2 agrees at 10 bases. The germline gives CDR1 LGHNA, CDR2 YSLEER. V was clipped by 8 bases and J by 1 base; unmatched bases: 13. The CDR3 runs to 18 residues. CDR3: CASRGVIAGGLNTGELFF. The CDR3, as DNA: TGCGCCAGCCGCGGGGTGATAGCGGGGGGTCTGAACACCGGGGAGCTGTTTTTT.

The gene calls are TRBV25-1 and TRBJ1-1; TRBD1 might be the D (5 bases). Germline CDR1 and CDR2: MGHDK and SYGVNS. There are 13 residues in the CDR3. With 2 bases removed from V and 10 bases from J, the gap between germline ends came to 14 bases. The chain's CDR3 is CASSEIWGSGAFF. CDR3 nucleotide sequence: TGTGCCAGCAGTGAAATCTGGGGCTCGGGAGCTTTCTTT.

V is TRBV9 and J is TRBJ1-1; unclear D gene. From germline, CDR1 is SGDLS and CDR2 YYNGEE. The CDR3 has 13 residues. Trimming cost V 4 bases and J 4 bases, with 11 bases left between them. In DNA form, the CDR3 reads TGTGCCAGCAGCACCCCCCCGAGCACTGAAGCTTTCTTT. Encoded protein: CASSTPPSTEAFF.

This clone was counted between two and nine times. This chain joins TRBV5-4 and TRBJ2-4; D ambiguous. Deletions cut 4 bases from V and 1 base from J, with 9 bases between. This CDR3 is built from 14 residues. Germline loops: CDR1 SGHNT, CDR2 YYREEE (reference sequence). This CDR3 reads CASSEQVAKNIQYF. The CDR3 DNA is TGTGCCAGCAGCGAGCAGGTGGCCAAAAACATTCAGTACTTC.

The chain joins TRBV5-8 to TRBJ1-2; 7 bases align to TRBD1. The CDR3 totals 13 residues. Unmatched junction bases numbered 8, after V lost 4 bases and J lost 8 bases. CDR1 SGHTS and CDR2 YDEGEE come from the germline V gene. As DNA, the CDR3 is TGTGCCAGCAGCCTGGACAGGAAAGGGGGCTACACCTTC. It translates to CASSLDRKGGYTF.

This rearrangement joins TRBV5-1 to TRBJ1-4; a possible D gene is TRBD1 (5 bases). The CDR3 is 11 amino acids. Germline loops: CDR1 SGHRS, CDR2 YFSETQ. The V end lost 7 bases, the J end lost 10 bases, and 11 bases lay between the germline ends. CDR3: CASAGGGKLFF. The DNA of the CDR3 is TGCGCCAGCGCGGGGGGGGGAAAACTGTTTTTT. Looking up the rest from reference TRBV5-1 and TRBJ1-4 gives the full variable domain: KAGVTQTPRYLIKTRGQQVTLSCSPISGHRSVSWYQQTPGQGLQFLFEYFSETQRNKGNFPGRFSGRQFSNSRSEMNVSTLELGDSALYLCASAGGGKLFFGSGTQLSVL.

The J gene is TRBJ2-2, the V gene TRBV19; D may be TRBD2 (6 bases). This CDR3 spans 16 amino acids. The germline V and J ends were trimmed by 10 bases and 1 base, with 19 bases remaining between them. Germline V gene data show CDR1 as LNHDA and CDR2 as SQIVND (reference sequence). CDR3 region: CATPKSGTGNTGELFF. The CDR3 region has the DNA TGTGCCACCCCCAAGTCCGGGACTGGGAACACCGGGGAGCTGTTTTTT.

The chain has TRBV19 and TRBJ1-1; 9 nucleotides match TRBD1. With 3 bases clipped from V and 5 bases from J, the junction kept 1 base outside the gene matches. Looked up from germline, CDR1 is LNHDA and CDR2 is SQIVND (reference sequence). The CDR3 consists of 13 residues. The chain's CDR3 is CASSMGQGTEAFF. For the CDR3, the DNA is TGTGCCAGTAGTATGGGACAGGGAACTGAAGCTTTCTTT.

This clone was recorded a few times. This chain uses TRBV19 with TRBJ1-2; 8 bases map to TRBD1. The J segment lost 3 bases and the V segment lost 9 bases, leaving 12 bases of the junction unmatched. The CDR3 spans 15 residues. The V gene's germline CDR1 is LNHDA and CDR2 SQIVND (reference sequence). CDR3 nucleotides: TGTGCCAGCCGAACAGGGGGAGGAGGCTACTATGGCTACACCTTC. Translation: CASRTGGGGYYGYTF. Together with reference TRBV19 and TRBJ1-2, the CDR3 gives the full variable domain: DGGITQSPKYLFRKEGQNVTLSCEQNLNHDAMYWYRQDPGQGLRLIYYSQIVNDFQKGDIAEGYSVSREKKESFPLTVTSAQKNPTAFYLCASRTGGGGYYGYTFGSGTRLTVV.

Comments on this clone: Other nucleotide sequences in the sample specify the same CDR3. The chain combines TRBV12-5 with TRBJ1-3; 8 bases agree with TRBD1. Looked up from germline, CDR1 is LGHNT and CDR2 is FRNRAP. The CDR3 consists of 20 residues. V gave up 0 bases and J gave up 0 bases; unmatched junction bases: 13. CDR3 amino acids: CASGLVVPLTGVNSGNTIYF. The CDR3 DNA sequence: TGTGCTAGTGGTTTGGTAGTTCCCCTGACAGGGGTCAACTCTGGAAACACCATATATTTT. Full variable domain (remainder filled in from reference TRBV12-5 and TRBJ1-3): DARVTQTPRHKVTEMGQEVTMRCQPILGHNTVFWYRQTMMQGLELLAYFRNRAPLDDSGMPKDRFSAEMPDATLATLKIQPSEPRDSAVYFCASGLVVPLTGVNSGNTIYFGEGSWLTVV.

The genes are TRBV5-6 and TRBJ2-7, with 8 bases aligning to TRBD2. Germline-derived CDR1 and CDR2 are SGHDT and YYEEEE. The CDR3 spans 12 residues. The trim removed 1 base at V and 11 bases at J, leaving 5 bases unmatched. Here the CDR3 DNA reads TGTGCCAGCAGCTTGAGTCCCGGGAGGGAGTACGTC. Its protein product is CASSLSPGREYV.

The chain is built from TRBV9 and TRBJ2-1, with 7 bases that match TRBD1. V was pared by 3 bases and J by 0 bases, with 6 bases of the junction left unmatched. Germline V lookup: CDR1 SGDLS, CDR2 YYNGEE. CDR3 length: 16 amino acids. CDR3 residues: CASSAFRDSSYNEQFF. CDR3 DNA sequence: TGTGCCAGCAGCGCATTCCGGGACAGCTCCTACAATGAGCAGTTCTTC.

The chain has TRBV14 and TRBJ1-2; D is possibly TRBD1 (5 bases). The length of the CDR3 is 13 residues. Per the germline V gene, CDR1 is SGHDN and CDR2 is FVKESK. The germline V and J ends were trimmed by 5 bases and 1 base, with 8 bases remaining between them. The CDR3 is CASSKDNNYGYTF. Here the CDR3 DNA reads TGTGCCAGCAGCAAGGACAATAACTATGGCTACACCTTC.

The chain combines TRBV11-2 with TRBJ2-3; D is unclear. The CDR3 is 16 amino acids. CDR1 is SGHAT, CDR2 FQNNGV, per germline. Between the trimmed V and J ends, which lost 0 bases and 0 bases, there was a span of 10 bases. CDR3 residues: CASSLDRRTSTDTQYF. The CDR3 DNA reads TGTGCCAGCAGCTTAGACAGGCGAACTAGCACAGATACGCAGTATTTT. The whole variable domain, filled in from reference TRBV11-2 and TRBJ2-3, reads EAGVAQSPRYKIIEKRQSVAFWCNPISGHATLYWYQQILGQGPKLLIQFQNNGVVDDSQLPKDRFSAERLKGVDSTLKIQPAKLEDSAVYLCASSLDRRTSTDTQYFGPGTRLTVL.

The chain combines TRBV7-2 with TRBJ2-1; D remains ambiguous. CDR3 length: 13 residues. Between the trimmed V and J ends, which lost 0 bases and 10 bases, there was a span of 10 bases. Germline V gives CDR1 SGHTA, CDR2 FQGNSA. CDR3 coding DNA: TGTGCCAGCAGCTTAGCCGATTCGAGCGAGCAGTTCTTC. It yields the protein CASSLADSSEQFF.

The V and J genes are TRBV27 and TRBJ2-7; 12 positions match TRBD2. Trimming cost V 3 bases and J 2 bases; bases outside gene matches: 2. The CDR3 contains 15 residues. Germline V gene data show CDR1 as MNHEY and CDR2 as SMNVEV (reference sequence). The CDR3 DNA is TGTGCCAGCAGTTTCCTAGCGGGGGGGGCCTACGAGCAGTACTTC. Translation gives CASSFLAGGAYEQYF.

The rearrangement links TRBV29-1 to TRBJ2-7; tentatively, D is TRBD2 (6 bases). The germline V and J ends were trimmed by 1 base and 2 bases, with 9 bases remaining between them. The CDR3 loop spans 13 amino acids. CDR1 and CDR2 from the germline V gene are SQVTM and ANQGSEA. The CDR3 sequence: CSVEVTGAYEQYF. CDR3 bases: TGCAGCGTTGAAGTTACGGGGGCCTACGAGCAGTACTTC.

There are a few counts of this clone. The chain recombines TRBV4-2 with TRBJ2-1; 9 nucleotides line up with TRBD1. Germline assignment: CDR1 LGHNA and CDR2 YNFKEQ. J lost 1 base, V lost 4 bases, and 2 bases had no gene match. This CDR3 region has 15 residues. The CDR3: CASSPGTGSYNEQFF. The CDR3 coding sequence is TGTGCCAGCAGCCCCGGGACAGGGTCCTACAATGAGCAGTTCTTC.

The chain employs TRBV7-8 and TRBJ2-2; D gene unclear. Germline V gene data show CDR1 as SGHVS and CDR2 as FQNEAQ. The CDR3 totals 12 residues. Trimming stripped 4 bases from V and 6 bases from J, with 6 bases between. The CDR3 nucleotides are TGTGCCAGCAGCTACATCCCCGGGGAGCTGTTTTTT. This gives the protein CASSYIPGELFF.

The CDR3 sequence: CASARTEAFF. The CDR3, as DNA: TGTGCCAGCGCGCGTACTGAAGCTTTCTTT. The chain uses TRBV11-2 and TRBJ1-1; D not certain. V was cut by 8 bases and J by 5 bases, with 6 bases left in between. CDR1 and CDR2 (germline): SGHAT, FQNNGV. This CDR3 is built from 10 residues.

V gene TRBV2 combines with J gene TRBJ1-4; 7 bases match TRBD1. Germline V lookup: CDR1 SNHLY, CDR2 FYNNEI. V trimming: 4 bases; J trimming: 4 bases; junction bases outside the gene matches: 6. The CDR3 sequence is 15 residues long. As DNA, the CDR3 is TGTGCCAGCAGTGCACCGGGACAGTTTAATGAAAAACTGTTTTTT. Amino acids: CASSAPGQFNEKLFF.